Shown below are 7 T cell receptor beta chains from a single sample sequenced in a study of Graves' ophthalmopathy and Graves' hyperthyroidism. Amplification targeted the TCR beta CDR3 regions, with RNA transcripts as the source material. RT-PCR was first run with HTBI primers, then multiplex PCR in a second round. TCRdb analysed the multiplex PCR reads with MiXCR anew, one entry per CDR3 protein. The sample includes about 700,000 distinct CDR3 sequences, roughly 39% of them seen just once. The sequenced sample consisted of peripheral blood. These TCRs come from an adult man with Graves' ophthalmopathy.

This clonotype was found many times. The V call is TRBV19, the J call TRBJ1-1, with a weak D call TRBD1 (5 bases). Germline assignment: CDR1 LNHDA and CDR2 SQIVND (reference sequence). The CDR3 consists of 15 residues. The V end lost 3 bases, the J end lost 4 bases, and 15 bases lay between the germline ends. The DNA for the CDR3 is TGTGCCAGTAGTATCCTCAGGGTTGAGTCCACTGAAGCTTTCTTT. It translates to CASSILRVESTEAFF.

This chain links TRBV7-3 with TRBJ2-5; D gene unclear. CDR3 length: 15 amino acids. V dropped 7 bases and J dropped 5 bases, with 20 bases sitting between them. Germline V gene sequence: CDR1 SGHTA, CDR2 FQGTGA. CDR3 sequence (DNA): TGTGCCAGCACTCCCGGTGGTGGTAGATTCGAGACCCAGTACTTC. It specifies CASTPGGGRFETQYF.

This chain links TRBV10-3 with TRBJ2-6, with a tentative D call TRBD2 (5 bases). The CDR3 spans 12 residues. V lost 5 bases to trimming and J lost 8 bases, with 7 bases between them. The V gene's germline CDR1 is ENHRY and CDR2 SYGVKD. The CDR3 sequence is CAISTGTNVLTF. The CDR3 bases are TGTGCCATCAGTACCGGGACCAACGTCCTGACTTTC.

Remarks on this clonotype: This clone may be a read error of a much larger clone one base away. This CDR3 fails to terminate in the conserved phenylalanine or tryptophan, so it likely reflects a read error. The V and J genes are TRBV20-1 and TRBJ2-5; D may be TRBD1 (6 bases). The J call may be wrong; the DNA end is better matched by TRBJ2-7. CDR3 length: 11 amino acids. Looked up from germline, CDR1 is DFQATT and CDR2 is SNEGSKA (reference sequence). CDR3 loop: CSAGQLNEQYC. CDR3 sequence (DNA): TGCAGTGCTGGACAGCTCAACGAGCAGTACTGC.

This clonotype came up a few times. The CDR3 sequence: CAAGDSSYNEQFF. As DNA, the CDR3 is TGTGCCGCCGGGGACAGTTCCTACAATGAGCAGTTCTTC. This chain uses TRBV24-1 with TRBJ2-1; TRBD1 matches at 7 bases. Germline lookup yields CDR1 KGHDR and CDR2 SFDVKD. CDR3 length equals 13 residues. V was pared by 12 bases and J by 1 base, with 5 bases of the junction left unmatched.

The sample holds a few counts of this clonotype. V is TRBV19 and J is TRBJ1-5; D gene ambiguous. Germline CDR1 LNHDA, CDR2 SQIVND (reference sequence). The CDR3 has 15 amino acids. Between the trimmed V and J ends, which lost 6 bases and 2 bases, there was a span of 14 bases. The CDR3 region has the DNA TGTGCCAGTAGGAAACTTCAGGATGGCAATCAGCCCCAGCATTTT. It translates to CASRKLQDGNQPQHF.

The chain combines TRBV9 with TRBJ1-4, with D unresolved. CDR1 is SGDLS, CDR2 YYNGEE, per germline. V was trimmed by 2 bases and J by 8 bases, leaving 4 bases between them. The CDR3 consists of 11 residues. CDR3 nucleotide sequence: TGTGCCAGCAGCGTCCAGGAAAAACTGTTTTTT. Amino acids: CASSVQEKLFF.